These T cell receptor beta chains were read from a single sample in a study of response to subunit inactivated influenza vaccine. TCRdb analysed the RT-PCR reads with MiXCR anew, one entry per CDR3 protein. The repertoire holds hundreds of thousands of distinct CDR3 sequences, with over 9.5% as singletons. This specimen was PBMCs from blood, taken on the day of vaccination. The receptors here all came from a man aged 45-65 years who received an inactivated influenza vaccine. CDR3s include the opening cysteine and the closing phenylalanine or tryptophan. D genes are given only for firm matches. Clone size is stated in some rows and not others, as once, few, many or a class when expanded.

.	TRBD1	TRBV29-1	TRBJ2-5	CSVEAIGTGYQETQYF	TGCAGCGTTGAGGCAATCGGGACAGGTTACCAAGAGACCCAGTACTTC
many	.	TRBV28	TRBJ1-1	CASSKNTEAFF	TGTGCCAGCAGTAAGAACACTGAAGCTTTCTTT
.	TRBD1	TRBV7-9	TRBJ2-1	CASSQQGSPSYNEQFF	TGTGCCAGCAGCCAACAGGGGTCCCCCTCCTACAATGAGCAGTTCTTC
few	TRBD2	TRBV9	TRBJ2-1	CASSLAGVPYNEQFF	TGTGCCAGCAGTCTAGCGGGAGTCCCCTACAATGAGCAGTTCTTC
few	TRBD2	TRBV7-2	TRBJ2-7	CATRLAGSYEQYF	TGTGCCACCCGACTAGCGGGGTCCTACGAGCAGTACTTC
few	.	TRBV5-1	TRBJ2-6	CASSIISGANVLTF	TGCGCCAGCAGCATAATTTCTGGGGCCAACGTCCTGACTTTC
few	.	TRBV4-3	TRBJ2-2	CASSQEAGAYTGELFF	TGCGCCAGCAGCCAAGAGGCGGGGGCTTACACCGGGGAGCTGTTTTTT
few	TRBD2	TRBV10-3	TRBJ2-7	CAISTLREATYEQYF	TGTGCCATCAGTACGCTGCGGGAGGCTACCTACGAGCAGTACTTC
few	.	TRBV10-2	TRBJ2-4	CASRTGQNIQYF	TGCGCCAGCAGAACAGGCCAAAACATTCAGTACTTC
.	.	TRBV5-1	TRBJ2-1	CASSLAGRLPYNEQFF	TGCGCCAGCAGCTTGGCCGGTCGGCTTCCTTACAATGAGCAGTTCTTC
few	TRBD2	TRBV5-5	TRBJ2-1	CASSLAPLAGGPGNEQFF	TGTGCCAGCAGCTTGGCTCCACTAGCGGGGGGGCCAGGCAATGAGCAGTTCTTC
few	TRBD1	TRBV5-1	TRBJ1-2	CASSFAGTGNGGYTF	TGCGCCAGCAGCTTCGCCGGGACAGGGAATGGTGGCTACACCTTC
.	TRBD1	TRBV7-2	TRBJ2-7	CASSIDRGPYEQYF	TGTGCCAGCAGCATCGACAGGGGACCCTACGAGCAGTACTTC
few	.	TRBV5-1	TRBJ2-5	CASSSAPRPPETQYF	TGCGCCAGCAGCAGCGCTCCAAGGCCGCCGGAGACCCAGTACTTC
few	.	TRBV7-2	TRBJ1-5	CASSGVNQPQHF	TGTGCCAGCAGCGGGGTCAATCAGCCCCAGCATTTT
few	TRBD1	TRBV6-2/TRBV6-3	TRBJ2-1	CASSPRGDRAYNEQFF	TGTGCCAGCAGCCCTAGAGGGGACAGGGCCTACAATGAGCAGTTCTTC
.	TRBD1	TRBV28	TRBJ2-7	CASSGTGQGSHEQYF	TGTGCCAGCAGCGGAACGGGACAGGGAAGCCACGAGCAGTACTTC
few	.	TRBV28	TRBJ2-2	CASSYIGNTGELFF	TGTGCCAGCAGTTACATAGGGAACACCGGGGAGCTGTTTTTT
.	.	TRBV20-1	TRBJ2-3	CSAYPPGPDTQYF	TGCAGTGCTTACCCTCCCGGGCCGGATACGCAGTATTTT
.	TRBD1	TRBV30	TRBJ2-5	CAWSSLGTGRETQYF	TGTGCCTGGAGTTCATTGGGGACAGGGAGAGAGACCCAGTACTTC
.	TRBD1	TRBV20-1	TRBJ2-2	CSARGPDRRNTGELFF	TGCAGTGCTAGAGGCCCGGACAGGCGGAACACCGGGGAGCTGTTTTTT
many	TRBD2	TRBV12-3/TRBV12-4	TRBJ2-1	CASSTHGTSGANEQFF	TGTGCCAGCAGCACACACGGGACTAGCGGGGCCAATGAGCAGTTCTTC
few	TRBD2	TRBV5-5	TRBJ2-1	CASSLSGGGGALNEQFF	TGTGCCAGCAGCTTGAGCGGCGGCGGGGGGGCCCTGAATGAGCAGTTCTTC
few	.	TRBV24-1	TRBJ2-1	CATSDLLADEQFF	TGTGCCACCAGTGATTTGTTAGCGGATGAGCAGTTCTTC
.	.	TRBV18	TRBJ2-4	CASSPLWGDEEYF	TGTGCCAGCTCACCTTTGTGGGGAGATGAGGAGTACTTC
few	TRBD2	TRBV5-1	TRBJ2-1	CASRASGTYNEQFF	TGCGCCAGCAGGGCTAGCGGGACCTACAATGAGCAGTTCTTC
.	.	TRBV5-1	TRBJ2-1	CASSPRQEGPYNEQFF	TGCGCCAGCAGCCCGCGGCAGGAGGGGCCTTACAATGAGCAGTTCTTC
few	TRBD1	TRBV10-3	TRBJ1-4	CAISDPTTGGVEKLFF	TGTGCCATCAGTGACCCTACGACAGGGGGTGTGGAAAAACTGTTTTTT
few	.	TRBV19	TRBJ2-5	CASSRPYQETQYF	TGTGCCAGTAGCAGACCGTACCAAGAGACCCAGTACTTC
.	.	TRBV6-2/TRBV6-3	TRBJ1-5	CASSYSQVMHF	TGTGCCAGCAGTTACTCGCAAGTGATGCATTTT
.	TRBD2	TRBV27	TRBJ2-1	CASSRLAGGPEQFF	TGTGCCAGCAGTCGACTAGCGGGAGGGCCTGAGCAGTTCTTC
.	TRBD2	TRBV5-1	TRBJ2-3	CASCKRGATQDTQYF	TGCGCCAGCTGCAAGCGGGGGGCTACCCAGGATACGCAGTATTTT
many	.	TRBV12-3/TRBV12-4	TRBJ1-2	CASSLAQGLKGYTF	TGTGCCAGCAGTTTAGCTCAGGGGCTGAAAGGCTACACCTTC
many	.	TRBV20-1	TRBJ1-2	CSARDSRDPGYTF	TGCAGTGCTAGAGATTCCAGGGATCCTGGCTACACCTTC
many	.	TRBV20-1	TRBJ2-7	CSARGVDYEQYF	TGCAGTGCTAGAGGGGTGGACTACGAGCAGTACTTC
few	TRBD1	TRBV7-2	TRBJ2-7	CASSFVGQGPSDEQYF	TGTGCCAGCAGCTTTGTAGGACAGGGGCCCTCCGACGAGCAGTACTTC
few	.	TRBV5-1	TRBJ1-6	CASRRGRDNSPLHF	TGCGCCAGCAGGAGGGGACGCGATAATTCACCCCTCCACTTT
few	.	TRBV20-1	TRBJ2-1	CSARRLDSYNEQFF	TGCAGTGCTAGGAGACTAGATTCCTACAATGAGCAGTTCTTC
.	TRBD2	TRBV27	TRBJ2-3	CASSTQRGSTDTQYF	TGTGCCAGCAGTACCCAGCGGGGGAGCACAGATACGCAGTATTTT
.	.	TRBV6-5	TRBJ2-7	CASSYSNSNGEQYF	TGTGCCAGCAGTTACTCGAACTCCAATGGGGAGCAGTACTTC
.	TRBD2	TRBV9	TRBJ2-3	CASSVELAATSTDTQYF	TGTGCCAGCAGCGTAGAGCTAGCGGCAACTAGCACAGATACGCAGTATTTT
.	TRBD2	TRBV2	TRBJ2-3	CASSSGRHSGRVGDTQYF	TGTGCCAGCAGCTCCGGTCGCCATAGCGGGAGGGTTGGAGATACGCAGTATTTT
.	TRBD1	TRBV28	TRBJ2-5	CASSFTGVLETQYF	TGTGCCAGCAGTTTTACAGGGGTCCTAGAGACCCAGTACTTC
few	.	TRBV20-1	TRBJ2-7	CSARGRESWQYF	TGCAGTGCTAGAGGCAGGGAGTCCTGGCAGTACTTC
few	.	TRBV6-2/TRBV6-3	TRBJ2-1	CASSPRLGGYNEQFF	TGTGCCAGCAGTCCCAGACTAGGAGGGTACAATGAGCAGTTCTTC
few	.	TRBV12-3/TRBV12-4	TRBJ1-2	CASSPGFHAGYTF	TGTGCCAGCAGTCCAGGGTTTCATGCTGGCTACACCTTC
.	TRBD2	TRBV5-1	TRBJ2-7	CASSLATSLAGNYEQYF	TGCGCCAGCAGCTTGGCCACATCACTAGCGGGGAACTACGAGCAGTACTTC
few	.	TRBV3-1	TRBJ2-1	CASSQSSTYNEQFF	TGTGCCAGCAGCCAGTCCTCTACCTACAATGAGCAGTTCTTC
once	TRBD1	TRBV2	TRBJ2-2	CASGNRGWTGELFF	TGTGCCAGCGGTAACAGGGGATGGACCGGGGAGCTGTTTTTT
.	.	TRBV14	TRBJ2-1	CASSPRRVVLGQFF	TGTGCCAGCAGCCCGAGAAGAGTGGTTCTAGGACAGTTCTTC
.	.	TRBV5-1	TRBJ1-5	CASSLAAGLNQPQHF	TGCGCCAGCAGCTTGGCAGCGGGGCTCAATCAGCCCCAGCATTTT
many	TRBD2	TRBV12-3/TRBV12-4	TRBJ2-3	CASLEREVGDTQYF	TGTGCCAGCCTAGAGCGGGAGGTAGGAGATACGCAGTATTTT
few	.	TRBV15	TRBJ2-5	CATSRDPPETQYF	TGTGCCACCAGCAGAGATCCTCCGGAGACCCAGTACTTC
.	TRBD1	TRBV6-1	TRBJ2-4	CASSQDRVGNIQYF	TGTGCCAGCAGCCAAGACAGGGTTGGAAACATTCAGTACTTC
few	TRBD1	TRBV7-2	TRBJ2-2	CASSFSPGGNTGELFF	TGTGCCAGCAGCTTCAGCCCAGGGGGAAATACCGGGGAGCTGTTTTTT
.	.	TRBV28	TRBJ1-6	CASSLKARNSPLHF	TGTGCCAGCAGTTTAAAAGCCCGAAATTCACCCCTCCACTTT
.	TRBD1	TRBV6-5	TRBJ1-2	CASSLRQGMVGYTF	TGTGCCAGCAGTCTACGACAGGGTATGGTTGGCTACACCTTT